One and the same sample provided the 24 T cell receptor beta chains below, sequenced in a study of T cell changes during pregnancy in multiple sclerosis. This table comes from immunoSEQ multiplex PCR, and its TCRdb copy is limited to in-frame clones, with some not included. The sample includes tens of thousands of clones, about 91% seen only once; the top ten take roughly 0.92%. Specimen: peripheral blood, collected after pregnancy. The origin of the receptors is a female donor with multiple sclerosis, enrolled in a pregnancy study.

This chain joins TRBV18 and TRBJ1-2, with D tentatively TRBD1 (6 bases). Trimming took off 3 bases at V and 3 bases at J, with 14 bases between the two ends. The CDR3 has 15 amino acids. The germline V gene encodes CDR1 KGHSH and CDR2 LQKENI. CDR3 nucleotide sequence: TGTGCCAGCTCACCGTTGGACAGATTAGACTATGGCTACACCTTC. Translation gives CASSPLDRLDYGYTF.

This chain joins TRBV2 and TRBJ2-7, with unresolved D. CDR3 length: 9 residues. Trimming left V 10 bases short and J 3 bases short, with 4 bases between. Germline CDR1 and CDR2: SNHLY and FYNNEI. The CDR3 DNA sequence: TGTGCCAACTGCTACGAGCAGTACTTC. Its translation: CANCYEQYF.

This sequence joins TRBV14 and TRBJ2-3; 12 bases are shared with TRBD1. The CDR3 sequence is 18 residues long. J lost 1 base, V lost 3 bases, and 8 bases had no gene match. Per germline, CDR1 SGHDN and CDR2 FVKESK. The CDR3 nucleotides are TGTGCCAGCAGCCAGCGTCCCGGGACAGGGGGCCGCACAGATACGCAGTATTTT. This gives the protein CASSQRPGTGGRTDTQYF.

This chain uses TRBV11-3 with TRBJ1-1; no reliable D call. This CDR3 is built from 13 residues. CDR1 SGHNT and CDR2 YENEEA come from the germline V gene. Trimming pared 2 bases from V and 3 bases from J, leaving 7 bases between. The CDR3 here is CASSLYMDTEAFF. Written as DNA, the CDR3 is TGTGCCAGCAGCTTATACATGGACACTGAAGCTTTCTTT.

The V gene is TRBV7-9, the J gene TRBJ2-3; TRBD1 matches 7 bases. This CDR3 comprises 15 residues. Germline V gene sequence: CDR1 SEHNR, CDR2 FQNEAQ (reference sequence). J was trimmed by 0 bases and V by 3 bases; bases with no gene match: 3. The CDR3 DNA reads TGTGCCAGCAGCTTGAACAGGGGAAGCACAGATACGCAGTATTTT. Its translation is CASSLNRGSTDTQYF.

The sample holds one count of this clone. The chain joins TRBV4-3 to TRBJ2-2, with D perhaps TRBD1 (6 bases). V was trimmed by 3 bases and J by 7 bases, leaving 12 bases between them. CDR1 LGHNA and CDR2 YSLEER come from the germline V gene. The CDR3 runs to 14 residues. Written as DNA, the CDR3 is TGCGCCAGCAGCCAGGCTACAGGGTTCGGGGAGCTGTTTTTT. It is translated as CASSQATGFGELFF.

The chain joins TRBV11-2 to TRBJ1-6; D possibly corresponds to TRBD1 (6 bases). Germline values: CDR1 SGHAT, CDR2 FQNNGV. V shed 1 base and J shed 3 bases, with 10 bases lying between them. This CDR3 is built from 16 residues. CDR3 region: CASSLGQGNYNSPLHF. CDR3 bases: TGTGCCAGCAGCTTAGGGCAGGGGAACTATAATTCACCCCTCCACTTT.

The genes are TRBV7-2 and TRBJ1-4; TRBD1 agrees at 7 bases. Germline loops: CDR1 SGHTA, CDR2 FQGNSA. V gave up 5 bases and J gave up 3 bases; unmatched junction bases: 6. CDR3 length: 15 residues. CDR3 in amino acids: CASSPTGISNEKLFF. The CDR3 DNA sequence: TGTGCCAGCAGCCCGACAGGGATATCTAATGAAAAACTGTTTTTT.

The chain is built from TRBV7-9 and TRBJ2-3; 8 nucleotides line up with TRBD2. Germline CDR1 is SEHNR and CDR2 is FQNEAQ (reference sequence). The J segment lost 6 bases and the V segment lost 5 bases, leaving 10 bases of the junction unmatched. The CDR3 contains 15 residues. The DNA for the CDR3 is TGTGCCAGCAGCCCACTGCGGGGGGCCACGGATACGCAGTATTTT. Amino acids: CASSPLRGATDTQYF. Full variable domain (rest looked up from reference TRBV7-9 and TRBJ2-3): DTGVSQNPRHKITKRGQNVTFRCDPISEHNRLYWYRQTLGQGPEFLTYFQNEAQLEKSRLLSDRFSAERPKGSFSTLEIQRTEQGDSAMYLCASSPLRGATDTQYFGPGTRLTVL.

V is TRBV27 and J is TRBJ1-3; TRBD1 is a possible D gene (6 bases). The CDR3 has 15 residues. CDR1 is MNHEY, CDR2 SMNVEV, per germline (reference sequence). V was trimmed by 5 bases and J by 4 bases, leaving 15 bases between them. CDR3: CASSPLGTGGNTIYF. Written as DNA, the CDR3 is TGTGCCAGCAGTCCTCTCGGTACAGGGGGAAACACCATATATTTT.

In its sample, this clone was seen once. The chain is built from TRBV28 and TRBJ1-3, with D tentatively TRBD1 (5 bases). This CDR3 is 13 amino acids long. CDR1 is MDHEN and CDR2 is SYDVKM in the germline V gene. Deletions cut 4 bases from V and 7 bases from J, with 11 bases between. In nucleotides, the CDR3 is TGTGCCAGCAGTTCAGGGATTCGGAACACCATATATTTT. Its translation: CASSSGIRNTIYF.

J is TRBJ1-4 and V is TRBV30; 9 bases are shared with TRBD1. V was pared by 7 bases and J by 0 bases, with 6 bases of the junction left unmatched. The germline gives CDR1 GTSNPN, CDR2 SVGIG (reference sequence). The CDR3 totals 15 residues. DNA of the CDR3: TGTGCCTTTGGACAGGGGTCCGCAACTAATGAAAAACTGTTTTTT. Translated: CAFGQGSATNEKLFF.

The chain couples TRBV19 to TRBJ2-3, with 8 nucleotides matching TRBD2. The germline V gene has CDR1 LNHDA and CDR2 SQIVND (reference sequence). V shed 9 bases, J shed 4 bases, and the junction held 15 bases outside the gene matches. The CDR3 has 16 amino acids. This CDR3 reads CASQDRGGPGADTQYF. As DNA, the CDR3 is TGTGCCAGCCAAGACCGGGGGGGGCCCGGCGCAGATACGCAGTATTTT.

The chain links TRBV6-4 to TRBJ2-3; TRBD2 agrees at 13 bases. This CDR3 contains 17 residues. The germline gives CDR1 MRHNA, CDR2 SNTAGT. V gave up 2 bases and J gave up 2 bases; unmatched junction bases: 4. CDR3: CASSDTSGGGSTDTQYF. The CDR3, as DNA: TGTGCCAGCAGTGACACTAGCGGGGGGGGTTCCACAGATACGCAGTATTTT.

The rearrangement uses TRBV7-9 and TRBJ2-5, with TRBD1 identical over 7 bases. The CDR3 is 14 amino acids. The germline V gene has CDR1 SEHNR and CDR2 FQNEAQ (reference sequence). V lost 2 bases, J lost 5 bases, and 5 bases stayed unmatched. The CDR3 protein is CASSLLDRRETQYF. CDR3 bases: TGTGCCAGCAGCTTACTGGACAGGCGGGAGACCCAGTACTTC.

This sequence joins TRBV28 and TRBJ1-6; 8 bases line up with TRBD1. Germline trimming cut 2 bases from V and 9 bases from J; bases unmatched to any gene: 6. The CDR3 is made up of 15 amino acids. CDR1 and CDR2 (germline): MDHEN, SYDVKM. The DNA of the CDR3 is TGTGCCAGCAGTTTAGGCAGGGGGCAGGGTTCACCCCTCCACTTT. Translation: CASSLGRGQGSPLHF.

The chain uses TRBV5-6 and TRBJ1-1; TRBD1 aligns across 9 bases. Germline V gene data show CDR1 as SGHDT and CDR2 as YYEEEE. This CDR3 comprises 13 residues. Trimming took 7 bases from V and 5 from J; bases not matched to a gene: 6. The CDR3, as DNA: TGTGCCAGCCGTAGGACAGGGGTGACTGAAGCTTTCTTT. The encoded protein is CASRRTGVTEAFF.

The chain carries TRBV9 and TRBJ2-1; no clear D. In germline, CDR1 is SGDLS, CDR2 YYNGEE. V was shortened by 0 bases and J by 4 bases, with 8 bases between the two germline ends. The CDR3 runs 14 residues. CDR3 in amino acids: CASSVAGSYNEQFF. The CDR3 nucleotides are TGTGCCAGCAGCGTAGCAGGTTCGTACAATGAGCAGTTCTTC.

This clone was detected once. The chain couples TRBV7-2 to TRBJ2-1; tentative D call: TRBD1 (6 bases). The CDR3 is made up of 14 amino acids. Trimming removed 5 bases from V and 1 base from J, with 9 bases in between. Germline values: CDR1 SGHTA, CDR2 FQGNSA. Written as DNA, the CDR3 is TGTGCCAGCAGCACCCAGGGGTCCTACAATGAGCAGTTCTTC. It yields the protein CASSTQGSYNEQFF.

The chain has TRBV6-1 and TRBJ1-1, with D unclear. The V gene's germline CDR1 is MNHNS and CDR2 SASEGT. V lost 1 base to trimming and J lost 11 bases, with 14 bases between them. The CDR3 loop spans 13 amino acids. The CDR3 loop is CASSEGGIRTAFF. The CDR3 DNA sequence: TGTGCCAGCAGTGAAGGAGGCATCAGGACTGCTTTCTTT.

The chain couples TRBV18 to TRBJ2-5; 7 bases fit TRBD2. The CDR3 covers 17 residues. Germline loops: CDR1 KGHSH, CDR2 LQKENI. J lost 3 bases, V lost 3 bases, and 13 bases had no gene match. Written as DNA, the CDR3 is TGTGCCAGCTCACCCCTGACCGGGGGGTACACTAAAGAGACCCAGTACTTC. Its protein is CASSPLTGGYTKETQYF.

The chain has TRBV4-1 and TRBJ2-2; 14 bases fit TRBD2. In germline, CDR1 is MGHRA, CDR2 YSYEKL. J gave up 1 base and V 6 bases, and 19 bases lay outside the gene matches. The CDR3 is 22 residues long. CDR3 sequence (DNA): TGCGCCAGCAGGGGAACAGGGAGACTTGGGACTAGCGGGGGTTGGAACACCGGGGAGCTGTTTTTT. Protein: CASRGTGRLGTSGGWNTGELFF.

The rearrangement uses TRBV11-2 and TRBJ2-1, with D possibly being TRBD1 (5 bases). The V and J ends lost 0 bases and 6 bases respectively, with 9 bases between them. The CDR3 totals 14 residues. Germline CDR1 is SGHAT and CDR2 is FQNNGV. CDR3 protein: CASSLDSRGNEQFF. Here the CDR3 DNA reads TGTGCCAGCAGCTTAGATTCAAGGGGCAATGAGCAGTTCTTC.

This chain links TRBV2 with TRBJ1-1; TRBD1 matches at 7 bases. Germline assignment: CDR1 SNHLY and CDR2 FYNNEI. With 6 bases clipped from V and 1 base from J, the junction kept 5 bases outside the gene matches. This CDR3 has 14 amino acids. The CDR3 nucleotides read TGTGCCAGCAGGAACAGGGGTGGGAACACTGAAGCTTTCTTT. This sequence encodes CASRNRGGNTEAFF.